One and the same sample provided the 27 T cell receptor beta chains below, sequenced in a study of blood T cell repertoires in COVID-19. The repertoire was sequenced with immunoSEQ multiplex PCR; TCRdb's copy has only in-frame clones and lacks some. The sample gives 200,000 to 250,000 clones, roughly 86% of which show up once; 2.5% to 3.5% is in the top ten. Sequencing was done on a sample of peripheral blood. The receptors here all came from a woman under 40 who had recovered from COVID-19.

J is TRBJ2-3 and V is TRBV27, with D maybe TRBD2 (6 bases). The CDR3 covers 15 residues. V was shortened by 3 bases and J by 4 bases, with 14 bases between the two germline ends. The V gene's germline CDR1 is MNHEY and CDR2 SMNVEV (reference sequence). The CDR3 spells CASSFGGREADTQYF. In DNA, the CDR3 is TGTGCCAGCAGTTTTGGGGGGAGAGAAGCAGATACGCAGTATTTT.

The chain is built from TRBV5-1 and TRBJ2-2, with D perhaps TRBD2 (5 bases). V lost 4 bases, J lost 1 base, and 11 bases lay in between. Germline V gene sequence: CDR1 SGHRS, CDR2 YFSETQ. The CDR3 is 15 amino acids. The CDR3 nucleotides read TGCGCCAGCAGCCTGCCCGGAGGGAACACCGGGGAGCTGTTTTTT. Translated, it gives CASSLPGGNTGELFF. Supplemented by reference TRBV5-1 and TRBJ2-2, the full variable domain reads KAGVTQTPRYLIKTRGQQVTLSCSPISGHRSVSWYQQTPGQGLQFLFEYFSETQRNKGNFPGRFSGRQFSNSRSEMNVSTLELGDSALYLCASSLPGGNTGELFFGEGSRLTVL.

V is TRBV7-2 and J is TRBJ2-4; D is possibly TRBD2 (6 bases). Germline CDR1 is SGHTA and CDR2 is FQGNSA. The CDR3 is 14 residues long. Trimming pared 0 bases from V and 6 bases from J, leaving 9 bases between. CDR3 protein: CASSLAGSGNIQYF. The CDR3 nucleotides read TGTGCCAGCAGCTTAGCCGGGAGTGGAAACATTCAGTACTTC.

The rearrangement uses TRBV3-1 (or the pseudogene TRBV3-2) and TRBJ2-6; 10 positions match TRBD1. CDR1 LGHDT and CDR2 YNNKEL come from the germline V gene (reference sequence). The CDR3 is 17 residues long. J was trimmed by 2 bases and V by 0 bases; bases with no gene match: 1. The CDR3 DNA follows: TGTGCCAGCAGCCAAGAGACAGGGGGCACTGGGGCCAACGTCCTGACTTTC. This gives the protein CASSQETGGTGANVLTF.

The genes are TRBV14 and TRBJ2-5; 8 bases are shared with TRBD2. Germline assignment: CDR1 SGHDN and CDR2 FVKESK. J gave up 6 bases and V 4 bases, and 10 bases lay outside the gene matches. CDR3 length: 15 amino acids. CDR3 in amino acids: CASSLGVAGWKTQYF. In DNA, the CDR3 is TGTGCCAGCAGCCTAGGGGTAGCGGGGTGGAAGACCCAGTACTTC.

The chain combines TRBV5-1 with TRBJ1-4, with 11 bases lining up with TRBD1. V trimming: 2 bases; J trimming: 11 bases; junction bases outside the gene matches: 8. The germline V gene encodes CDR1 SGHRS and CDR2 YFSETQ. The CDR3 is made up of 15 amino acids. The CDR3 here is CASSLSGQGAEKLFF. In nucleotides, the CDR3 is TGCGCCAGCAGCTTAAGTGGACAGGGGGCTGAGAAACTGTTTTTT.

V usage is TRBV3-1 (or the pseudogene TRBV3-2) and J usage is TRBJ1-5; D unresolved. The CDR3 consists of 18 residues. Germline V CDR1 and CDR2: LGHDT, YNNKEL (reference sequence). V dropped 1 base and J dropped 4 bases, with 20 bases sitting between them. The CDR3 region is CASSQVGRTPPCNQPQHF. The CDR3 DNA reads TGTGCCAGCAGCCAAGTTGGGCGGACTCCTCCTTGTAATCAGCCCCAGCATTTT.

The rearrangement uses TRBV5-1 and TRBJ1-2; TRBD1 agrees at 8 bases. Germline-derived CDR1 and CDR2 are SGHRS and YFSETQ. CDR3 length: 15 amino acids. With 3 bases clipped from V and 4 bases from J, the junction kept 8 bases outside the gene matches. CDR3 region: CASSSGQVESYGYTF. The CDR3 nucleotides are TGCGCCAGCAGCTCGGGACAGGTTGAATCCTATGGCTACACCTTC.

V usage is TRBV2 and J usage is TRBJ2-2; 11 bases match TRBD2. Losses at the gene ends were 11 bases for V and 6 bases for J; bases not matched to a gene: 20. CDR1 and CDR2 from the germline V gene are SNHLY and FYNNEI. The CDR3 is made up of 18 amino acids. The CDR3 is CAASSRLAGGNRAGELFF. In DNA form, the CDR3 reads TGTGCCGCCTCTTCCCGCCTAGCGGGGGGCAACCGGGCCGGGGAGCTGTTTTTT.

The J gene is TRBJ2-1, the V gene TRBV2; the match to TRBD1 covers 7 bases. The CDR3 spans 13 residues. Germline CDR1 and CDR2: SNHLY and FYNNEI. The J segment lost 12 bases and the V segment lost 6 bases, leaving 11 bases of the junction unmatched. The CDR3 here is CASSDPYRGGQFF. In nucleotides, the CDR3 is TGTGCCAGCAGCGATCCATACAGGGGCGGGCAGTTCTTC.

The chain recombines TRBV6-2 or TRBV6-3 with TRBJ2-1, with D possibly TRBD1 on 5 matching bases. V was cut by 5 bases and J by 2 bases, with 10 bases left in between. Per germline, CDR1 MNHEY and CDR2 SVGEGT. The CDR3 length is 14 residues. CDR3 nucleotide sequence: TGTGCCAGCAGTCCGGACAAGACCTACAATGAGCAGTTCTTC. It yields the protein CASSPDKTYNEQFF.

J is TRBJ1-1 and V is TRBV6-6; 7 nucleotides align to TRBD1. With 2 bases clipped from V and 4 bases from J, the junction kept 7 bases outside the gene matches. This CDR3 comprises 15 residues. From germline, CDR1 is MNHNY and CDR2 SVGAGI (reference sequence). CDR3 sequence reads: CASSYGGGGGTEAFF. The CDR3 DNA reads TGTGCCAGCAGTTACGGAGGGGGCGGCGGCACTGAAGCTTTCTTT.

The chain recombines TRBV6-2 or TRBV6-3 with TRBJ2-3; D remains ambiguous. Trimming stripped 0 bases from V and 2 bases from J, with 12 bases between. The CDR3 loop spans 16 amino acids. The germline V gene has CDR1 MNHEY and CDR2 SVGEGT. The CDR3 loop reads CASSYSRGDLTDTQYF. The CDR3 bases are TGTGCCAGCAGTTACTCCCGAGGAGACCTCACAGATACGCAGTATTTT.

The chain uses TRBV19 and TRBJ1-2; D is undetermined. V was trimmed by 6 bases and J by 4 bases, leaving 15 bases between them. CDR3 length: 14 amino acids. Germline V gene data show CDR1 as LNHDA and CDR2 as SQIVND (reference sequence). In nucleotides, the CDR3 is TGTGCCAGTAGCCTAAACCCCTTTGTCTATGGCTACACCTTC. This sequence encodes CASSLNPFVYGYTF.

CDR3 in amino acids: CASSPRGDYTDTQYF. CDR3 bases: TGTGCCAGCAGTCCCCGGGGGGACTACACAGATACGCAGTATTTT. This chain uses TRBV2 with TRBJ2-3; 7 bases fit TRBD2. Germline loops: CDR1 SNHLY, CDR2 FYNNEI. The length of the CDR3 is 15 residues. Losses at the gene ends were 5 bases for V and 2 bases for J; bases not matched to a gene: 7. Full variable domain (remainder filled in from reference TRBV2 and TRBJ2-3): EPEVTQTPSHQVTQMGQEVILRCVPISNHLYFYWYRQILGQKVEFLVSFYNNEISEKSEIFDDQFSVERPDGSNFTLKIRSTKLEDSAMYFCASSPRGDYTDTQYFGPGTRLTVL.

The CDR3: CASSSRSANTGELFF. The CDR3, as DNA: TGTGCCAGCAGCTCGCGGTCAGCGAACACCGGGGAGCTGTTTTTT. The chain combines TRBV7-2 with TRBJ2-2, with D hard to call. Deletions cut 4 bases from V and 0 bases from J, with 9 bases between. The CDR3 spans 15 residues. Germline CDR1 reads SGHTA; CDR2 reads FQGNSA.

The chain recombines TRBV28 with TRBJ1-2, with 7 bases identical to TRBD1. CDR3 size: 12 residues. V lost 9 bases to trimming and J lost 3 bases; unmatched junction nucleotides: 4. Germline assignment: CDR1 MDHEN and CDR2 SYDVKM. CDR3 nucleotides: TGTGCCAGTGCAACAGGGGACTATGGCTACACCTTC. It codes for CASATGDYGYTF.

The CDR3 reads CASSQLGRPQETQYF. The DNA of the CDR3 is TGCGCCAGCAGCCAACTAGGAAGACCCCAAGAGACCCAGTACTTC. The chain employs TRBV4-3 and TRBJ2-5; D ambiguous. The CDR3 length is 15 residues. Germline V lookup: CDR1 LGHNA, CDR2 YSLEER. V was clipped by 2 bases and J by 1 base, with 11 bases between them.

J is TRBJ2-7 and V is TRBV6-2 or TRBV6-3, with 10 nucleotides matching TRBD2. Looked up from germline, CDR1 is MNHEY and CDR2 is SVGEGT. CDR3 length equals 15 residues. V trimming: 0 bases; J trimming: 5 bases; junction bases outside the gene matches: 4. The CDR3 reads CASSYSSGGANEQYF. DNA for the CDR3: TGTGCCAGCAGTTACTCCAGCGGGGGGGCCAACGAGCAGTACTTC.

V is TRBV3-1 (or the pseudogene TRBV3-2) and J is TRBJ2-1, with 8 bases fitting TRBD2. V lost 2 bases and J lost 3; bases outside the gene matches: 9. The CDR3 extends over 17 amino acids. Per the germline V gene, CDR1 is LGHDT and CDR2 is YNNKEL (reference sequence). The CDR3 here is CASSQFGRGGYYNEQFF. The CDR3 DNA sequence: TGTGCCAGCAGCCAATTCGGACGGGGGGGCTACTACAATGAGCAGTTCTTC.

The chain is built from TRBV5-6 and TRBJ1-2; TRBD1 matches at 12 bases. This CDR3 has 15 amino acids. J lost 3 bases, V lost 3 bases, and 3 bases had no gene match. Looked up from germline, CDR1 is SGHDT and CDR2 is YYEEEE. The CDR3 DNA sequence: TGTGCCAGCAGCTACGGGACAGGGGGCGACTATGGCTACACCTTC. It translates to CASSYGTGGDYGYTF. Complete variable domain (other parts from reference TRBV5-6 and TRBJ1-2): DAGVTQSPTHLIKTRGQQVTLRCSPKSGHDTVSWYQQALGQGPQFIFQYYEEEERQRGNFPDRFSGHQFPNYSSELNVNALLLGDSALYLCASSYGTGGDYGYTFGSGTRLTVV.

This chain joins TRBV5-1 and TRBJ2-5, with D possibly being TRBD1 (7 bases). Germline V gives CDR1 SGHRS, CDR2 YFSETQ. The CDR3 length is 17 residues. Trimming removed 4 bases from V and 5 bases from J, with 24 bases in between. The CDR3 loop reads CASSLTPGPGGSETQYF. For the CDR3, the DNA is TGCGCCAGCAGCCTCACTCCGGGACCAGGGGGGTCGGAGACCCAGTACTTC.

The rearrangement joins TRBV3-1 (or the pseudogene TRBV3-2) to TRBJ1-2; D is perhaps TRBD1 (6 bases). Germline-derived CDR1 and CDR2 are LGHDT and YNNKEL (reference sequence). V was pared by 3 bases and J by 1 base, with 21 bases between. This CDR3 region has 18 residues. CDR3 nucleotides: TGTGCCAGCAGCCATTCCCTTACAGGGTGGTCTGATAACTATGGCTACACCTTC. Translation: CASSHSLTGWSDNYGYTF.

The rearrangement uses TRBV28 and TRBJ1-2, with D perhaps TRBD1 (5 bases). This CDR3 contains 12 residues. V lost 10 bases to trimming and J lost 10 bases, with 19 bases between them. CDR1 MDHEN and CDR2 SYDVKM come from the germline V gene. The CDR3 spells CATTMTVRPYTF. CDR3 DNA: TGTGCCACAACCATGACAGTTCGTCCCTACACCTTC.

The chain is built from TRBV5-6 and TRBJ2-1, with 9 bases identical to TRBD2. CDR3 length: 17 amino acids. V trimming: 1 base; J trimming: 8 bases; junction bases outside the gene matches: 13. Germline CDR1 and CDR2: SGHDT and YYEEEE. The CDR3 sequence is CASSLSISGGLEDEQFF. In DNA, the CDR3 is TGTGCCAGCAGCTTGTCGATAAGCGGGGGGCTGGAAGATGAGCAGTTCTTC.

The rearrangement joins TRBV3-1 (or the pseudogene TRBV3-2) to TRBJ2-1; 12 nucleotides line up with TRBD2. There are 14 residues in the CDR3. V was pared by 4 bases and J by 10 bases, with 5 bases of the junction left unmatched. Per the germline V gene, CDR1 is LGHDT and CDR2 is YNNKEL (reference sequence). The CDR3 bases are TGTGCCAGCAGCCTCCGACTAGCGGGGGTAGAGCAGTTCTTC. Translating it yields CASSLRLAGVEQFF.

The chain combines TRBV2 with TRBJ2-2; no clear D gene. Between the trimmed V and J ends, which lost 2 bases and 2 bases, there was a span of 6 bases. Germline V gives CDR1 SNHLY, CDR2 FYNNEI. The CDR3 totals 14 residues. CDR3 sequence (DNA): TGTGCCAGCAGTGAATCTCTTAACACCGGGGAGCTGTTTTTT. It specifies CASSESLNTGELFF. Full variable domain (remainder filled in from reference TRBV2 and TRBJ2-2): EPEVTQTPSHQVTQMGQEVILRCVPISNHLYFYWYRQILGQKVEFLVSFYNNEISEKSEIFDDQFSVERPDGSNFTLKIRSTKLEDSAMYFCASSESLNTGELFFGEGSRLTVL.